This T cell receptor beta chain comes out of a study of immune cell composition in non-small cell lung cancer. About the research overall: Histologic subtype was mainly adenocarcinoma or squamous cell carcinoma. Study-wide results and limits: It was not proven that tumour-reactive clones equal dominant tumour-associated clones. TIL tumour reactivity correlated with maximal tumour-associated clone frequency in adenocarcinoma. Top 10 clone scores and clonality were higher in squamous than adenocarcinoma.

Repertoires were generated with immunoSEQ multiplex PCR, while TCRdb's copy carries only in-frame clones and drops some. The table records about 10,000 clones, almost 70% of them present only once. Notes on this clone: No antigen is known for it.

Trimming stripped 4 bases from V and 1 base from J, with 11 bases between. Germline V lookup: CDR1 SGHRS, CDR2 YFSETQ. CDR3 length equals 14 residues. Sequences were obtained from lung tumor tissue. This clonotype was obtained from a human donor with non-small cell lung cancer. The chain uses TRBV5-1 and TRBJ1-1, with a possible D match to TRBD1 (5 bases). CDR3 DNA sequence: TGCGCCAGCAGCCAGGGTTTGACGAACACTGAAGCTTTCTTT. Translation gives CASSQGLTNTEAFF. The full variable domain, with the rest looked up from reference TRBV5-1 and TRBJ1-1, is KAGVTQTPRYLIKTRGQQVTLSCSPISGHRSVSWYQQTPGQGLQFLFEYFSETQRNKGNFPGRFSGRQFSNSRSEMNVSTLELGDSALYLCASSQGLTNTEAFFGQGTRLTVV.